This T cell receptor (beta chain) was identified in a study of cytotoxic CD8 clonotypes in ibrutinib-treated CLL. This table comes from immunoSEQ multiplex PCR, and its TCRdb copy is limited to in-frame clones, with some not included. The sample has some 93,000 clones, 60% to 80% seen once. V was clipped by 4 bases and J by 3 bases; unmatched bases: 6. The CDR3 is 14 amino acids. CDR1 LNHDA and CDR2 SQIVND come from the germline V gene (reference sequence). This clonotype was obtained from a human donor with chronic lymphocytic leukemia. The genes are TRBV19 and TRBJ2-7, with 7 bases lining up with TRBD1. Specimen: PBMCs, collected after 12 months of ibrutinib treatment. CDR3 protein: CASSTTGRNYEQYF. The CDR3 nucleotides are TGTGCCAGTAGTACGACAGGGCGAAACTACGAGCAGTACTTC.